A selection of T cell receptor beta chains follows, all from one sample in a study of shared clonotypes between healthy human individuals. Produced via immunoSEQ multiplex PCR; TCRdb's table is partial and in-frame only. The data show 950,000 to 1,200,000 clones, 70% to 85% seen once. Sequencing used memory CD4+ T cells from PBMCs. These receptors were obtained from a man between 18 and 35 years old in good health. Some clones in this sample may be carry-over from other donors' samples. Both conserved end residues are part of each CDR3. A D gene is named only where the DNA matches it firmly. Some rows mark clone size as missing; the rest say once, few, many or name a class of expanded clone.

.	TRBV5-1	.	TRBJ1-2	16	CASSPFMQGEAYGYTF	TGCGCCAGCAGCCCCTTTATGCAGGGAGAGGCCTATGGCTACACCTTC
TRBD1	TRBV6-5	.	TRBJ2-1	14	CVRQGVAGLDEQFF	TGTGTACGACAGGGGGTAGCGGGTCTCGATGAGCAGTTCTTC
TRBD1	TRBV7-8	.	TRBJ1-5	15	CASSKDRGRRQPQHF	TGTGCCAGCAGCAAGGACAGGGGGCGTCGTCAGCCCCAGCATTTT
.	TRBV30	.	TRBJ1-4	13	CAWSRQGREKLFF	TGTGCCTGGAGTCGGCAGGGCAGGGAAAAACTGTTTTTT
.	TRBV5-1	.	TRBJ2-5	12	CASSMGQETQYF	TGCGCCAGCAGCATGGGACAAGAGACCCAGTACTTC
TRBD2	TRBV25-1	.	TRBJ2-1	13	CASSLAGVGEQFF	TGTGCCAGCAGCCTAGCGGGAGTAGGAGAGCAGTTCTTC
.	TRBV30	once	TRBJ1-5	14	CAWRGPYSNQPQHF	TGTGCCTGGAGGGGCCCCTATAGCAATCAGCCCCAGCATTTT
.	TRBV28	.	TRBJ2-1	15	CASSFLGGGKNEQFF	TGTGCCAGCAGTTTCTTGGGAGGGGGAAAGAATGAGCAGTTCTTC
TRBD1	TRBV28	.	TRBJ1-2	13	CASRHTGADGYTF	TGTGCCAGCAGGCACACAGGGGCGGACGGCTACACCTTC
TRBD2	TRBV5-1	.	TRBJ2-1	13	CASSLGLAGEQFF	TGCGCCAGCAGCTTGGGCCTAGCGGGAGAGCAGTTCTTC
.	TRBV18	.	TRBJ1-1	11	CASSPQVEAFF	TGTGCCAGCTCACCCCAGGTTGAAGCTTTCTTT
.	TRBV4-2	once	TRBJ2-1	18	CASSQDRRIVGPPNEQFF	TGTGCCAGCAGCCAAGATAGAAGAATCGTGGGACCGCCCAATGAGCAGTTCTTC
.	TRBV5-1	once	TRBJ2-1	15	CASSLTQRQSHEQFF	TGCGCCAGCAGCTTGACGCAGCGGCAGTCCCATGAGCAGTTCTTC
.	TRBV29-1	.	TRBJ1-3	12	CSVEVPGNTIYF	TGCAGCGTTGAAGTCCCTGGAAACACCATATATTTT
.	TRBV7-6	.	TRBJ2-1	12	CASAPPGGAQFF	TGTGCCAGCGCCCCTCCTGGGGGGGCGCAGTTCTTC
.	TRBV5-4	.	TRBJ2-1	15	CASSLAQRTDNEQFF	TGTGCCAGCAGCTTGGCGCAGCGGACCGACAATGAGCAGTTCTTC
.	TRBV28	.	TRBJ1-4	13	CATSGRANEKLFF	TGTGCCACCTCGGGAAGGGCTAATGAAAAACTGTTTTTT
TRBD1	TRBV5-1	.	TRBJ1-2	15	CASSLAGTGFSGYTF	TGCGCCAGCAGCTTGGCCGGGACAGGGTTCTCTGGCTACACCTTC
.	TRBV29-1	.	TRBJ1-1	12	CSIRRPNTEAFF	TGCAGCATACGCCGGCCGAACACTGAAGCTTTCTTT
TRBD1	TRBV11-3	.	TRBJ1-5	15	CASSLPGGFNQPQHF	TGTGCCAGCAGCTTACCAGGGGGCTTCAATCAGCCCCAGCATTTT
.	TRBV29-1	few	TRBJ2-1	12	CSVPRTYNEQFF	TGCAGCGTCCCTAGGACCTACAATGAGCAGTTCTTC
.	TRBV28	few	TRBJ2-7	16	CASSLFGDFLSYEQYF	TGTGCCAGCAGTTTATTCGGAGATTTCCTCTCCTACGAGCAGTACTTC
.	TRBV10-2	.	TRBJ1-2	13	CAGSESQGRGYTF	TGCGCCGGCAGTGAGTCCCAGGGAAGAGGCTACACCTTC
.	TRBV7-2	few	TRBJ1-5	17	CASSRVGSGGQWQPQHF	TGTGCCAGCAGCCGGGTTGGGTCCGGGGGTCAATGGCAGCCCCAGCATTTT
.	TRBV12-5	.	TRBJ1-2	13	CASGLVGTSGYTF	TGTGCTAGTGGTTTGGTGGGGACAAGTGGCTACACCTTC
TRBD1	TRBV9	once	TRBJ1-1	18	CASSVGPGTGAGNTEAFF	TGTGCCAGCAGCGTAGGTCCCGGGACAGGGGCGGGAAACACTGAAGCTTTCTTT
.	TRBV11-2	.	TRBJ1-4	15	CASTTLRDSNEKLFF	TGTGCCAGCACCACCCTCCGTGACAGTAATGAAAAACTGTTTTTT
.	TRBV6-1	.	TRBJ1-2	14	CASSSRTANYGYTF	TGTGCCAGCAGTTCAAGGACAGCTAACTATGGCTACACCTTC
.	TRBV7-9	.	TRBJ2-7	15	CASSLGVRGGNEQYF	TGTGCCAGCAGCTTAGGGGTACGGGGTGGGAACGAGCAGTACTTC
.	TRBV20-1	.	TRBJ2-3	10	CSPLGNTQYF	TGCAGTCCTCTGGGGAATACGCAGTATTTT
TRBD2	TRBV10-2	.	TRBJ2-7	13	CASSVPSGYEQYF	TGCGCCAGCAGTGTGCCTAGCGGCTACGAGCAGTACTTC
TRBD2	TRBV7-2	.	TRBJ2-1	14	CASRRDSGRDEQFF	TGTGCCAGCAGACGGGACAGCGGGAGGGATGAGCAGTTCTTC
TRBD2	TRBV7-9	.	TRBJ2-7	15	CASSGGTSGGYEQYF	TGTGCCAGCAGCGGCGGGACTAGCGGGGGCTACGAGCAGTACTTC
.	TRBV19	.	TRBJ2-1	15	CASSIEQTTGNEQFF	TGTGCCAGTAGTATCGAACAGACCACTGGGAATGAGCAGTTCTTC
TRBD1	TRBV27	.	TRBJ1-1	12	CASSPLQGKAFF	TGTGCCAGCAGTCCCCTACAGGGGAAAGCTTTCTTT
TRBD1	TRBV4-1	.	TRBJ2-1	15	CASSQDGTGVNEQFF	TGCGCCAGCAGCCAAGACGGAACAGGGGTCAATGAGCAGTTCTTC
TRBD2	TRBV6-6	.	TRBJ2-5	16	CASSGGTSGVGETQYF	TGTGCCAGCAGTGGAGGGACTAGCGGGGTTGGGGAGACCCAGTACTTC
.	TRBV2	.	TRBJ1-2	14	CASSDRGQPLGYTF	TGTGCCAGCAGTGATCGGGGGCAGCCACTTGGCTACACCTTC
.	TRBV5-1	.	TRBJ2-7	13	CASSLVPAYEQYF	TGCGCCAGCAGCTTGGTTCCCGCCTACGAGCAGTACTTC
TRBD1	TRBV6-5	.	TRBJ1-1	15	CASSFRGLHNTEAFF	TGTGCCAGCAGTTTCAGGGGGCTGCACAACACTGAAGCTTTCTTT
.	TRBV7-2	once	TRBJ2-7	14	CASSFRGSTYEQYF	TGTGCCAGCAGCTTCAGGGGATCCACCTACGAGCAGTACTTC